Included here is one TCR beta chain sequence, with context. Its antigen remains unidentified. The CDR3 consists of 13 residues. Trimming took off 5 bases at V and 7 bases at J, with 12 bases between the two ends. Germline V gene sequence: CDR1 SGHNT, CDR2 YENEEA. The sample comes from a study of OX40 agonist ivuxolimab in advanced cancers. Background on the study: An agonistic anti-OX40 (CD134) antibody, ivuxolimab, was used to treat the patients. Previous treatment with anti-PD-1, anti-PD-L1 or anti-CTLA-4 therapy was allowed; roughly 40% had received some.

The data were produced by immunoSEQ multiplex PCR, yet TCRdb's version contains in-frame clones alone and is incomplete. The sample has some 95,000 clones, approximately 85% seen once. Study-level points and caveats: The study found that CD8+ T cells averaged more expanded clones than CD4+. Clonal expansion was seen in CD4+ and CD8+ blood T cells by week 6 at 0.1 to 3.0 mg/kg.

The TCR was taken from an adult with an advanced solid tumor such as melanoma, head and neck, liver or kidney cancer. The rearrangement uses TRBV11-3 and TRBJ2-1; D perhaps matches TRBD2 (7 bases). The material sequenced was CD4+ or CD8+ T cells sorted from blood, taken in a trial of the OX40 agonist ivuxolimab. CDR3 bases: TGTGCCAGCAGCCACGGGGGGCTGAATGAGCAGTTCTTC. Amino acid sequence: CASSHGGLNEQFF.